Presented here are 15 T cell receptor beta chains from one specimen sequenced in a study of T cell repertoires in cytomegalovirus infection. TCRdb called the reads again in MiXCR, with one record for every CDR3 protein. The repertoire holds 100,000 or so distinct CDR3 sequences, with 20% to 30% as singletons. The specimen was CD8+ T cells from PBMCs. The receptors derive from a human donor in good health (CMV status not recorded). Some clones in this sample may be carry-over from other donors' samples.

This sequence joins TRBV5-1 and TRBJ1-2; tentatively, D is TRBD1 (5 bases). The CDR3 is made up of 14 amino acids. Between the trimmed V and J ends, which lost 0 bases and 6 bases, there was a span of 12 bases. The germline V gene has CDR1 SGHRS and CDR2 YFSETQ. The CDR3 nucleotides are TGCGCCAGCAGCTTGGCTTCCGGGACGGATGGCTACACCTTC. It codes for CASSLASGTDGYTF.

This clonotype was observed a few times. The chain joins TRBV12-3 or TRBV12-4 to TRBJ2-5, with D possibly matching TRBD2 (5 bases). The CDR3 loop spans 15 amino acids. The V end was cut by 5 bases, the J end by 5 bases, with 18 bases between. CDR3 sequence reads: CASSRTPRGTETQYF. Written as DNA, the CDR3 is TGTGCCAGCAGTCGGACTCCGCGAGGTACGGAGACCCAGTACTTC.

Of note for this clonotype: It may be a read error: a sequence one base away is much more abundant. The gene calls are TRBV29-1 and TRBJ1-3; D is possibly TRBD1 (6 bases). CDR3 length equals 14 residues. CDR1 SQVTM and CDR2 ANQGSEA come from the germline V gene. The CDR3 bases are TGCAGCGTTGAAGCAGGGGTCACTGGAAACGCCATATATTTT. It specifies CSVEAGVTGNAIYF.

The rearrangement links TRBV25-1 to TRBJ2-2; the D gene is possibly TRBD1 (6 bases). In germline, CDR1 is MGHDK, CDR2 SYGVNS. This CDR3 comprises 13 residues. V was cut by 1 base and J by 7 bases, with 7 bases left in between. The CDR3 loop is CASSESGVGELFF. The CDR3, as DNA: TGTGCCAGCAGTGAATCAGGGGTCGGGGAGCTGTTTTTT.

A few counts support this clonotype. The chain employs TRBV28 and TRBJ2-7; D uncertain. Between the trimmed V and J ends, which lost 7 bases and 0 bases, there was a span of 10 bases. This CDR3 comprises 13 residues. Looked up from germline, CDR1 is MDHEN and CDR2 is SYDVKM. The CDR3 loop is CASKLTDSYEQYF. The CDR3 DNA is TGTGCCAGCAAGCTTACAGACTCCTACGAGCAGTACTTC.

The chain carries TRBV7-2 and TRBJ2-7, with TRBD2 matching 9 bases. The CDR3 is 16 residues long. The V gene end was trimmed by 5 bases and the J gene end by 5 bases; junction bases not matched to a gene: 13. Germline lookup yields CDR1 SGHTA and CDR2 FQGNSA. CDR3 bases: TGTGCCAGCAGCCTTCGGTGGGGCGGGAGGGCCGACGAGCAGTACTTC. Its translation: CASSLRWGGRADEQYF.

This clonotype was seen a few times. This chain links TRBV11-2 with TRBJ1-6; weak D call: TRBD1 (5 bases). From germline, CDR1 is SGHAT and CDR2 FQNNGV. The ends were cut back, 1 base at V and 8 bases at J, with 15 bases in the middle. The CDR3 is made up of 16 amino acids. In nucleotides, the CDR3 is TGTGCCAGCAGCTTAGTGGGACGAACAGATGATTCACCCCTCCACTTT. Protein product: CASSLVGRTDDSPLHF. The complete variable domain, with remaining parts taken from reference TRBV11-2 and TRBJ1-6, reads EAGVAQSPRYKIIEKRQSVAFWCNPISGHATLYWYQQILGQGPKLLIQFQNNGVVDDSQLPKDRFSAERLKGVDSTLKIQPAKLEDSAVYLCASSLVGRTDDSPLHFGNGTRLTVT.

This sequence joins TRBV12-3 or TRBV12-4 and TRBJ2-3, with D uncertain. This CDR3 spans 15 amino acids. Deletions cut 7 bases from V and 2 bases from J, with 16 bases between. The CDR3 loop reads CASTQPDTTTDTQYF. CDR3 sequence (DNA): TGTGCCAGCACCCAGCCCGACACGACCACAGATACGCAGTATTTT.

This clonotype came up many times. The chain links TRBV28 to TRBJ2-5, with D possibly being TRBD1 (5 bases). The germline CDR1 and CDR2 sequences are MDHEN and SYDVKM. This CDR3 spans 13 amino acids. Trimming removed 2 bases from V and 1 base from J, with 5 bases in between. CDR3 amino acids: CASSLRGQETQYF. For the CDR3, the DNA is TGTGCCAGCAGTTTAAGGGGCCAAGAGACCCAGTACTTC.

This clonotype has only a few counts. The chain joins TRBV19 to TRBJ1-5; TRBD1 aligns across 9 bases. The ends lost 4 bases at V and 7 bases at J; junction bases unmatched: 8. This CDR3 region has 15 residues. The germline CDR1 and CDR2 sequences are LNHDA and SQIVND (reference sequence). CDR3 in amino acids: CASSRIRDREQPQHF. The CDR3 DNA is TGTGCCAGTAGTAGAATCCGGGACAGGGAACAGCCCCAGCATTTT. The full variable domain, in which reference TRBV19 and TRBJ1-5 provide the parts outside the CDR3, is DGGITQSPKYLFRKEGQNVTLSCEQNLNHDAMYWYRQDPGQGLRLIYYSQIVNDFQKGDIAEGYSVSREKKESFPLTVTSAQKNPTAFYLCASSRIRDREQPQHFGDGTRLSIL.

The chain is built from TRBV6-6 and TRBJ2-7; unclear D gene. The V end was cut by 0 bases, the J end by 3 bases, with 3 bases between. CDR3 length: 12 residues. In germline, CDR1 is MNHNY, CDR2 SVGAGI (reference sequence). The DNA for the CDR3 is TGTGCCAGCAGTTACTCGGACTACGAGCAGTACTTC. Amino acids: CASSYSDYEQYF.

This clonotype showed up many times. The chain is built from TRBV6-1 and TRBJ2-7, with 11 bases lining up with TRBD2. This CDR3 has 15 residues. CDR1 is MNHNS and CDR2 is SASEGT in the germline V gene. V dropped 7 bases and J dropped 0; count of bases not matched to a gene: 5. This CDR3 reads CASNPTSGSSYEQYF. CDR3 sequence (DNA): TGTGCCAGCAATCCCACTAGCGGGAGCTCCTACGAGCAGTACTTC.

This clonotype has ten or more counts. This sequence joins TRBV7-8 and TRBJ2-7; the D gene is possibly TRBD2 (5 bases). The CDR3 has 14 residues. Germline assignment: CDR1 SGHVS and CDR2 FQNEAQ. V gave up 0 bases and J gave up 3 bases, with 9 bases separating them. CDR3: CASSLAGVFYEQYF. CDR3 nucleotide sequence: TGTGCCAGCAGCTTAGCGGGAGTCTTCTACGAGCAGTACTTC.

V is TRBV7-3 and J is TRBJ2-1; 9 nucleotides agree with TRBD2. CDR3 length: 16 residues. The germline V gene encodes CDR1 SGHTA and CDR2 FQGTGA. V trimming: 5 bases; J trimming: 4 bases; junction bases outside the gene matches: 9. The CDR3 region has the DNA TGTGCCAGCAGCGCACAGACTAGCGGTCCATACAATGAGCAGTTCTTC. Translated, it gives CASSAQTSGPYNEQFF.

This rearrangement joins TRBV28 to TRBJ2-5, with 11 positions matching TRBD2. V lost 2 bases to trimming and J lost 3 bases; unmatched junction nucleotides: 2. Germline CDR1 reads MDHEN; CDR2 reads SYDVKM. This CDR3 has 15 amino acids. Here the CDR3 reads CASSLHSGGEETQYF. The CDR3 nucleotides are TGTGCCAGCAGTTTACATAGCGGGGGGGAAGAGACCCAGTACTTC.